This TCR beta chain was found in a study of blood T cell repertoires in COVID-19 (dated by TCRdb to the early 2020s). With regard to the full study: Samples covering the acute and convalescent phases of COVID-19 were provided by collaborators in the United States, Italy and Spain. The samples were drawn from the first 160 participants of the ongoing ImmuneRACE study and from 1,254 subjects provided by 6 global collaborators. The prospective study material was composed of cDNA or gDNA derived from T cells, B-cell-depleted T cells, or PBMCs. Deeply sampled blood TCRbeta repertoires from subjects exposed to, actively infected with, or recovered from COVID-19 were included in the dataset. A de-identified subject ID, COVID-19 status, age in years and sex were almost always included in the sample metadata. Where available, HLA class I and class II types were taken from metadata supplied by the sample provider and were not determined by assay-based typing. A freely available public database, intended as a resource for researchers studying the immune response to SARS-CoV-2, is where the repertoires were released.

As to this clone: The antigen this receptor binds is unknown. One base away there is no much larger clone; base qualities are not given.

The junction shows trimming of 5 bases on V and 6 bases on J, plus 19 bases between the germline ends. The CDR3 contains 15 residues, cysteine and phenylalanine counted. The DNA shown is the 45-base CDR3, in frame from base 1. From a lookup of the germline V gene, CDR1 and CDR2 are SGHTA and FQGNSA. Whole blood was collected in K2EDTA tubes by collaborating institutions according to the institutions' own protocols. For TCRbeta analysis, collaborator samples were shipped as frozen whole blood, as isolated PBMCs, or as DNA extracted from either sample type. TCRbeta CDR3 regions were amplified from genomic DNA by means of the immunoSEQ Assay, a bias-controlled multiplex PCR. Per the authors' processing: Within the assay, amplification of reference gene primers was used to estimate how many nucleated cells each sample contained. To quantify the absolute abundance of each unique TCRbeta CDR3 rearrangement, sequence reads were collapsed and filtered. Productive Simpson clonality was computed per sample as the square root of Simpson's diversity index over productive rearrangements. TCRdb retrieved this table from immuneACCESS and kept in-frame rearrangements only. Not all clones are present; in checked studies, unresolved V genes account for under half, and no reason is known for the remainder. That table furnishes V, J and clone size, whereas the DNA furnished D and trimming. The sample has 200,000 to 250,000 clones on record, roughly 84% of them singletons. The top ten clonotypes cover about 8.9% of the sample.

Study-wide findings and limitations: How much clinical and demographic metadata was included differed by source and by participant, and the metadata was provided uncurated.

The clonotype comes from a man in his fifties with active or convalescent COVID-19. This sequence uses TRBV7-2 and TRBJ1-2, and possibly TRBD1, on 6 matching bases. Sequencing was performed on peripheral blood. CDR3 loop: CASSATTGLVHGYTF. The nucleotides are TGTGCCAGCAGCGCAACCACAGGGTTGGTTCATGGCTACACCTTC.